Listed below are T cell receptor beta chains from one sample, sequenced in a study of blood T cell repertoires in COVID-19. Only in-frame clones appear in the TCRdb table, and some are missing; sequencing was by immunoSEQ multiplex PCR. The sample consists of under 350,000 clones, over 65% of them appearing once. Sequencing was carried out using peripheral blood. All receptors come from a man aged 55-75 years who had recovered from COVID-19. CDR3s include the opening cysteine and the closing phenylalanine or tryptophan. Clone size is stated in some rows and not others, as once, few, many or a class when expanded.

>TRBV7-2|few
CASSLGGFAGELFF
>TRBV29-1|-
CSGAGQPNKAETQYF
>TRBV2|few
CASSGQNKYNEQFF
>TRBV5-1|-
CASSLVGRESNEQFF
>TRBV7-9|once
CASSIKGGPNYGYTF
>TRBV28|-
CAGSTANHQETQYF
>TRBV7-9|-
CASSFYTMGHGQEAFF
>TRBV4-1|once
CASSQDTGGWETQYF
>TRBV28|-
CASSLYDRVKGNTIYF
>TRBV30|-
CAWTGGKTYNSPLHF
>TRBV28|-
CASGETGTDPSCKAFF
>TRBV7-7|few
CASSLEISDGELFF
>TRBV7-2|-
CASSLGAGASTDTQYF
>TRBV5-1|-
CASSRTGAASGNTIYF
>TRBV6-6|-
CASSYGTSGGGEQFF
>TRBV5-1|-
CASSSPTGNTEAFF